These 6 T cell receptor beta chains share one sample of origin, sequenced in a study of T cells in Graves' hyperthyroidism and ophthalmopathy. Researchers amplified the TCR beta CDR3 regions from RNA transcripts. The primer set for the first-round RT-PCR of the TCR CDR3 was HTBI. TCRdb re-analysed the multiplex PCR reads in MiXCR, keeping a single row per CDR3 protein. The repertoire holds 350,000 to 400,000 distinct CDR3 sequences, with approximately 15% as singletons. Sequencing was done on a sample of blood. These receptors all come from an older woman with Graves' hyperthyroidism.

This clonotype was found many times. This sequence joins TRBV20-1 and TRBJ2-7; 10 positions agree with TRBD1. The CDR3 consists of 15 residues. J was trimmed by 3 bases and V by 6 bases; bases with no gene match: 11. Germline V gives CDR1 DFQATT, CDR2 SNEGSKA (reference sequence). The CDR3 DNA is TGCAGTGCGGCCAAACGGGACAGGGGATACTACGAGCAGTACTTC. It encodes CSAAKRDRGYYEQYF.

V and J are TRBV15 and TRBJ1-3; D is unresolved. The CDR3 contains 12 residues. Trimming cost V 0 bases and J 7 bases, with 4 bases left between them. The germline gives CDR1 LNHNV, CDR2 YYDKDF (reference sequence). The CDR3 here is CATSRDGNTIYF. DNA of the CDR3: TGTGCCACCAGCAGAGATGGCAACACCATATATTTT.

This chain joins TRBV12-3 or TRBV12-4 and TRBJ2-1, with D tentatively TRBD2 (5 bases). The ends were cut back, 0 bases at V and 7 bases at J, with 10 bases in the middle. This CDR3 is 14 amino acids long. The CDR3 coding sequence is TGTGCCAGCAGTTTAGCGGGAGATGAGAATGAGCAGTTCTTC. Translating it yields CASSLAGDENEQFF.

This clonotype was detected many times. The chain uses TRBV2 and TRBJ1-2; no clear D. V was pared by 4 bases and J by 7 bases, with 7 bases between. CDR1 is SNHLY and CDR2 is FYNNEI in the germline V gene. CDR3 size: 11 residues. The CDR3 loop is CASSAGGGYTF. The CDR3 DNA sequence: TGTGCCAGCAGTGCGGGCGGTGGCTACACCTTC.

This clonotype was counted many times. Here the CDR3 reads CSARDPRTGEMNTEAFF. The DNA for the CDR3 is TGCAGTGCTAGAGATCCCCGGACGGGGGAAATGAACACTGAAGCTTTCTTT. The V gene is TRBV20-1, the J gene TRBJ1-1; D possibly corresponds to TRBD1 (5 bases). V gave up 0 bases and J gave up 0 bases, with 17 bases separating them. The CDR3 is made up of 17 amino acids. The germline gives CDR1 DFQATT, CDR2 SNEGSKA (reference sequence).

This clonotype was counted ten times or more. The chain carries TRBV29-1 and TRBJ2-1; maybe TRBD1 (7 bases). This CDR3 comprises 13 residues. Between the trimmed V and J ends, which lost 8 bases and 5 bases, there was a span of 16 bases. Germline-derived CDR1 and CDR2 are SQVTM and ANQGSEA. The CDR3: CSSAGQLNNEQFF. Written as DNA, the CDR3 is TGCAGCAGTGCGGGACAGCTTAACAATGAGCAGTTCTTC.